Detailed here is one T cell receptor (beta chain). One junction end disagrees with the germline gene, perhaps due to a read error. This record comes from a study of blood T cell repertoires in COVID-19. Looking at the study overall: In each case, the material was cDNA or gDNA derived from T cells, B-cell-depleted T cells, or PBMCs.

The CDR3 length is 16 residues. CDR1 and CDR2 from the germline V gene are SGHKS and YYEKEE (reference sequence). Cohort allocation depended upon clinical history that participants reported. The method was immunoSEQ multiplex PCR; TCRdb's version includes in-frame clones alone and lacks a portion of them. The table has approximately 300,000 clones, 65% to 90% seen once. This rearrangement joins TRBV5-5 to TRBJ2-5; TRBD2 matches 7 bases. Specimen: PBMCs or T cells enriched from blood (not recorded which). The source of this sequence is a woman between 18 and 29 years old who had recovered from COVID-19. CDR3 residues: CASTLGDYLYQETQYF. The CDR3 nucleotides read TGTGCCAGCACCTTGGGGGACTACTTGTACCAAGAGACCCAGTACTTC.